The 28 T cell receptor beta chains below were found in one sample sequenced in a study of blood T cell repertoires in COVID-19. Data came from immunoSEQ multiplex PCR; TCRdb stores just in-frame clones and leaves some out. The sample gives some 69,000 clones, 90% of which show up once; 1.3% is in the top ten. The specimen was peripheral blood. The receptors derive from a man aged 55-75 years with acute or convalescent COVID-19.

The chain employs TRBV6-5 and TRBJ1-4; 11 bases match TRBD1. V lost 7 bases, J lost 7 bases, and 5 bases stayed unmatched. Germline-derived CDR1 and CDR2 are MNHEY and SVGAGI. The CDR3 is 14 amino acids. CDR3 sequence reads: CASIPGTGGEKLFF. In DNA form, the CDR3 reads TGTGCCAGCATCCCCGGGACAGGGGGTGAAAAACTGTTTTTT.

The rearrangement links TRBV6-2 or TRBV6-3 to TRBJ1-1; the D gene is possibly TRBD1 (5 bases). Germline V gives CDR1 MNHEY, CDR2 SVGEGT. V was shortened by 3 bases and J by 6 bases, with 17 bases between the two germline ends. The CDR3 contains 15 residues. In DNA, the CDR3 is TGTGCCAGCAGTTATTTTCGCGGGACGGCTTCTGAAGCTTTCTTT. Translating it yields CASSYFRGTASEAFF.

V gene TRBV5-1 combines with J gene TRBJ2-7, with TRBD1 identical over 8 bases. Germline CDR1 SGHRS, CDR2 YFSETQ. This CDR3 region has 14 residues. V shed 2 bases and J 0 bases; nucleotides not matched to a gene: 1. This CDR3 reads CASSFTGGSYEQYF. The CDR3 region has the DNA TGCGCCAGCAGCTTCACAGGGGGCTCCTACGAGCAGTACTTC.

V gene TRBV19 combines with J gene TRBJ2-3; D is perhaps TRBD1 (6 bases). CDR1 LNHDA and CDR2 SQIVND come from the germline V gene (reference sequence). The CDR3 runs to 14 residues. V lost 4 bases, J lost 9 bases, and 17 bases lay in between. The CDR3 reads CASSRGRGGWTQYF. CDR3 bases: TGTGCCAGTAGTAGGGGGCGAGGGGGATGGACGCAGTATTTT.

This chain connects TRBV27 to TRBJ1-5; maybe TRBD1 (6 bases). This CDR3 has 15 amino acids. V was pared by 2 bases and J by 1 base, with 9 bases between. In germline, CDR1 is MNHEY, CDR2 SMNVEV (reference sequence). The CDR3 sequence: CASSLKGVSNQPQHF. CDR3 sequence (DNA): TGTGCCAGCAGTTTAAAGGGGGTCAGCAATCAGCCCCAGCATTTT.

This clone occurred once. V usage is TRBV5-4 and J usage is TRBJ2-2, with D perhaps matching TRBD1 (7 bases). Trimming removed 4 bases from V and 4 bases from J, with 17 bases in between. The germline gives CDR1 SGHNT, CDR2 YYREEE (reference sequence). This CDR3 region has 16 residues. The CDR3 DNA reads TGTGCCAGCAGCCTCTCAGGGGGGCTCGGCACCGGGGAGCTGTTTTTT. It specifies CASSLSGGLGTGELFF.

The CDR3 reads CSADSAYGYTF. The CDR3 nucleotides are TGCAGCGCCGACAGTGCCTATGGCTACACCTTC. The chain has TRBV29-1 and TRBJ1-2, with a possible D match to TRBD1 (5 bases). Germline loops: CDR1 SQVTM, CDR2 ANQGSEA. V was pared by 7 bases and J by 4 bases, with 10 bases between. This CDR3 has 11 residues.

V is TRBV2 and J is TRBJ2-3; D not certain. Trimming removed 5 bases at V and 0 bases at J, with 3 bases between. This CDR3 is 12 amino acids long. Looked up from germline, CDR1 is SNHLY and CDR2 is FYNNEI. CDR3 region: CASSLSTDTQYF. The CDR3 DNA reads TGTGCCAGCAGTCTTAGCACAGATACGCAGTATTTT.

In this sample, this clone turned up once. The rearrangement links TRBV5-3 to TRBJ1-4; 10 bases align to TRBD1. TRBV5-3 falls under the ORF class, with uncertain function. Trimming at V came to 4 bases and at J to 5 bases, leaving 11 bases not matched to a gene. The CDR3 is 17 residues long. The CDR3 bases are TGTGCCAGAAGCCTCAACCGGACAGGGGGGAAGAATGAAAAACTGTTTTTT. It codes for CARSLNRTGGKNEKLFF.

The genes are TRBV2 and TRBJ1-2; D not certain. In germline, CDR1 is SNHLY, CDR2 FYNNEI. The CDR3 has 15 amino acids. The V end was cut by 2 bases, the J end by 0 bases, with 10 bases between. The CDR3 nucleotides are TGTGCCAGCAGTGAAAGTGATTTAGCTAACTATGGCTACACCTTC. This sequence encodes CASSESDLANYGYTF.

This clone showed up just once. The chain employs TRBV5-1 and TRBJ1-6; D is unclear. The V gene lost 1 base and the J gene lost 8 bases, with 7 bases spanning the gap. The CDR3 runs to 13 residues. In germline, CDR1 is SGHRS, CDR2 YFSETQ. CDR3 protein: CASSLTSYSPLHF. CDR3 nucleotide sequence: TGCGCCAGCAGCTTGACAAGTTATTCACCCCTCCACTTT.

The J gene is TRBJ2-1, the V gene TRBV6-5, with TRBD2 identical over 8 bases. CDR1 is MNHEY and CDR2 is SVGAGI in the germline V gene. Trimming cost V 7 bases and J 6 bases; bases outside gene matches: 11. This CDR3 region has 15 residues. CDR3 residues: CASINRRGGSNEQFF. The CDR3 DNA reads TGTGCCAGCATCAACCGCCGGGGGGGATCCAATGAGCAGTTCTTC.

This sequence joins TRBV7-8 and TRBJ1-1; possible D gene TRBD1, 5 bases. Trimming shortened V by 2 bases and J by 1 base, and 17 bases separated the two germline ends. Per the germline V gene, CDR1 is SGHVS and CDR2 is FQNEAQ. The CDR3 is 17 amino acids. The CDR3 DNA reads TGTGCCAGCAGCTTATTCAGGTGGGCCGACAGGAACACTGAAGCTTTCTTT. Protein product: CASSLFRWADRNTEAFF.

The chain uses TRBV25-1 and TRBJ2-7; D gene uncertain. Per the germline V gene, CDR1 is MGHDK and CDR2 is SYGVNS. V was clipped by 3 bases and J by 4 bases, with 13 bases between them. The CDR3 is 14 residues long. This CDR3 reads CASSDGLYGYEQYF. CDR3 bases: TGTGCCAGCAGTGACGGGTTGTACGGGTACGAGCAGTACTTC.

V gene TRBV10-3 combines with J gene TRBJ2-7, with D maybe TRBD1 (6 bases). Germline CDR1 and CDR2: ENHRY and SYGVKD. The CDR3 sequence is 14 residues long. Trimming cost V 10 bases and J 0 bases, with 16 bases left between them. Here the CDR3 reads CATRTVPSSYEQYF. For the CDR3, the DNA is TGTGCCACCCGGACAGTCCCGAGCTCCTACGAGCAGTACTTC.

The chain has TRBV28 and TRBJ1-4; possibly TRBD1 for D (5 bases). CDR1 is MDHEN and CDR2 is SYDVKM in the germline V gene. Trimming cost V 5 bases and J 8 bases, with 12 bases left between them. CDR3 size: 13 residues. CDR3 bases: TGTGCCAGCAGTGGCCAGGGTTGGGAAAAACTGTTTTTT. Translating gives CASSGQGWEKLFF.

The chain recombines TRBV18 with TRBJ1-2, with D possibly being TRBD1 (6 bases). Deletions cut 6 bases from V and 0 bases from J, with 11 bases between. The length of the CDR3 is 14 residues. CDR1 is KGHSH, CDR2 LQKENI, per germline. CDR3 in amino acids: CASSPDRSNYGYTF. The CDR3 bases are TGTGCCAGCTCCCCCGACAGGTCTAACTATGGCTACACCTTC.

CDR3 region: CASSQKGSGEKLFF. In DNA form, the CDR3 reads TGTGCCAGCAGCCAGAAGGGGTCGGGTGAAAAACTGTTTTTT. The gene calls are TRBV3-1 (or the pseudogene TRBV3-2) and TRBJ1-4, with D perhaps TRBD1 (5 bases). This CDR3 has 14 amino acids. From germline, CDR1 is LGHDT and CDR2 YNNKEL (reference sequence). V was trimmed by 3 bases and J by 7 bases, leaving 12 bases between them.

This chain uses TRBV2 with TRBJ2-1; possible D gene TRBD1, 5 bases. V lost 3 bases, J lost 1 base, and 10 bases lay in between. Germline CDR1 and CDR2: SNHLY and FYNNEI. The CDR3 covers 15 residues. The CDR3 DNA sequence: TGTGCCAGCAGTGAGGGGCCTCAATCCTACAATGAGCAGTTCTTC. It is translated as CASSEGPQSYNEQFF.

The chain has TRBV3-1 (or the pseudogene TRBV3-2) and TRBJ1-1; weak D call: TRBD1 (5 bases). Looked up from germline, CDR1 is LGHDT and CDR2 is YNNKEL (reference sequence). This CDR3 is 14 amino acids long. Trimming left V 4 bases short and J 0 bases short, with 9 bases between. CDR3 region: CASSRRGMNTEAFF. The CDR3 bases are TGTGCCAGCAGCCGTAGGGGCATGAACACTGAAGCTTTCTTT.

The chain's CDR3 is CASKPGGQGETQYF. The CDR3 DNA sequence: TGCGCCAGCAAGCCGGGTGGACAGGGAGAGACCCAGTACTTC. The V call is TRBV5-1, the J call TRBJ2-5, with 8 bases aligning to TRBD1. The germline gives CDR1 SGHRS, CDR2 YFSETQ. This CDR3 has 14 amino acids. Trimming took 6 bases from V and 4 from J; bases not matched to a gene: 8. Full variable domain (outside the CDR3, taken from reference TRBV5-1 and TRBJ2-5): KAGVTQTPRYLIKTRGQQVTLSCSPISGHRSVSWYQQTPGQGLQFLFEYFSETQRNKGNFPGRFSGRQFSNSRSEMNVSTLELGDSALYLCASKPGGQGETQYFGPGTRLLVL.

The J gene is TRBJ1-6, the V gene TRBV9; 7 nucleotides match TRBD1. The CDR3 is 15 amino acids. Germline V gene lookup returns CDR1 SGDLS and CDR2 YYNGEE. The trim removed 2 bases at V and 7 bases at J, leaving 6 bases unmatched. CDR3 region: CASSVGTVPNSPLHF. DNA for the CDR3: TGTGCCAGCAGCGTGGGGACAGTACCAAATTCACCCCTCCACTTT.

The rearrangement joins TRBV6-6 to TRBJ2-1; TRBD2 matches at 13 bases. Losses at the gene ends were 5 bases for V and 4 bases for J; bases not matched to a gene: 8. Germline V gene data show CDR1 as MNHNY and CDR2 as SVGAGI (reference sequence). The CDR3 has 17 amino acids. In DNA, the CDR3 is TGTGCCAGCAGTCCGACTAGCGGGGGGTTTATTTACAATGAGCAGTTCTTC. Protein product: CASSPTSGGFIYNEQFF.

This sequence joins TRBV6-5 and TRBJ2-2; no firm D call. This CDR3 has 14 residues. Trimming stripped 5 bases from V and 1 base from J, with 8 bases between. CDR1 and CDR2 from the germline V gene are MNHEY and SVGAGI. Here the CDR3 reads CASSLQENTGELFF. The CDR3 bases are TGTGCCAGCAGTCTCCAGGAGAACACCGGGGAGCTGTTTTTT.

The rearrangement uses TRBV2 and TRBJ1-5; D perhaps matches TRBD1 (5 bases). V was cut by 6 bases and J by 4 bases, with 13 bases left in between. The CDR3 totals 14 residues. Per the germline V gene, CDR1 is SNHLY and CDR2 is FYNNEI. The CDR3 reads CASRGRVGNQPQHF. The CDR3 DNA follows: TGTGCCAGCAGGGGCAGGGTCGGGAATCAGCCCCAGCATTTT.

The chain links TRBV7-3 to TRBJ1-5; weak D call: TRBD1 (6 bases). CDR3 size: 20 residues. V lost 7 bases and J lost 0, with 28 bases in between. Germline CDR1 reads SGHTA; CDR2 reads FQGTGA. CDR3 sequence (DNA): TGTGCCAGCATCCAGTCAGGGGTCAGAGACCTGGCTAATAGCAATCAGCCCCAGCATTTT. Amino acid sequence: CASIQSGVRDLANSNQPQHF.

The rearrangement uses TRBV2 and TRBJ1-1; 7 nucleotides align to TRBD1. The CDR3 sequence is 12 residues long. CDR1 is SNHLY, CDR2 FYNNEI, per germline. CDR3 region: CTQPGGSTEAFF. In DNA, the CDR3 is TGTACCCAGCCAGGGGGTTCCACTGAAGCTTTCTTT.

The J gene is TRBJ1-2, the V gene TRBV5-1; TRBD1 matches 7 bases. Looked up from germline, CDR1 is SGHRS and CDR2 is YFSETQ. This CDR3 contains 14 residues. The V gene end was trimmed by 0 bases and the J gene end by 4 bases; junction bases not matched to a gene: 3. CDR3 in amino acids: CASSLAGTVYGYTF. The CDR3 DNA reads as TGCGCCAGCAGCTTGGCCGGGACAGTCTATGGCTACACCTTC.